This entry features one T cell receptor beta chain sequence. Its matching antigen is unknown. Trimming left V 9 bases short and J 0 bases short, with 12 bases between. Germline CDR1 LNHDA, CDR2 SQIVND (reference sequence). This CDR3 spans 13 amino acids. This entry comes from a study of Graves' ophthalmopathy and Graves' hyperthyroidism. Overall study: Samples of peripheral blood were obtained at initial diagnosis, prior to treatment of any kind. Study observations and caveats: Most expanded clonotypes from thyroid (those above 0.001 frequency) were also found in blood.

TCR beta CDR3 amplification used RNA transcripts. RT-PCR with HTBI primers came first, then second-round multiplex PCR. MiXCR was run by TCRdb on the multiplex PCR reads, yielding one entry per CDR3 protein. The sample consists of about 220,000 distinct CDR3 sequences, around a fifth of them appearing once. The source is a woman aged 50 to 60 with Graves' ophthalmopathy. This rearrangement joins TRBV19 to TRBJ2-7, with D perhaps TRBD2 (6 bases). Input material: peripheral blood. The CDR3 spells CARGLSSSYEQYF. The CDR3 region has the DNA TGTGCCAGGGGACTCTCAAGCTCCTACGAGCAGTACTTC.